The next 27 T cell receptor beta chains were all read from a single sample in a study of blood T cell repertoires in COVID-19. TCRdb keeps only in-frame clones here, not all; method: immunoSEQ multiplex PCR. The sample carries hundreds of thousands of clones, around 85% recorded once. The sample taken for sequencing was peripheral blood. These receptors were collected from a woman between 50 and 59 years old with active or convalescent COVID-19.

CDR3 sequence: CAISGLAGGGYNEQFF. Here the CDR3 DNA reads TGTGCCATCAGTGGTCTAGCGGGAGGCGGTTACAATGAGCAGTTCTTC. The rearrangement links TRBV10-3 to TRBJ2-1; 11 nucleotides match TRBD2. CDR1 ENHRY and CDR2 SYGVKD come from the germline V gene. The CDR3 runs to 16 residues. The junction had 6 bases not matched to a gene; V was cut back by 4 bases and J by 4 bases.

The chain has TRBV5-1 and TRBJ1-1; D call uncertain. CDR1 and CDR2 (germline): SGHRS, YFSETQ. CDR3 length: 14 amino acids. Between the trimmed V and J ends, which lost 0 bases and 4 bases, there was a span of 10 bases. CDR3 DNA: TGCGCCAGCAGCTTGGAGTGGCCGGGCACTGAAGCTTTCTTT. Translating gives CASSLEWPGTEAFF.

The V and J genes are TRBV28 and TRBJ1-2; D gene unclear. The CDR3 is 14 amino acids. The V end was cut by 8 bases, the J end by 7 bases, with 20 bases between. Germline CDR1 reads MDHEN; CDR2 reads SYDVKM. The CDR3 sequence: CASGLLGGSGGYTF. The CDR3 coding sequence is TGTGCCAGCGGCCTTTTGGGAGGGTCGGGTGGCTACACCTTC.

The V call is TRBV5-1, the J call TRBJ2-5, with D possibly being TRBD1 (6 bases). This CDR3 has 14 residues. The germline CDR1 and CDR2 sequences are SGHRS and YFSETQ. Trimming took 4 bases from V and 4 from J, leaving 14 bases between them. DNA for the CDR3: TGCGCCAGCAGCCCTGAGGGGGAACGAGAGACCCAGTACTTC. Translating gives CASSPEGERETQYF. The whole variable domain, filled in from reference TRBV5-1 and TRBJ2-5, reads KAGVTQTPRYLIKTRGQQVTLSCSPISGHRSVSWYQQTPGQGLQFLFEYFSETQRNKGNFPGRFSGRQFSNSRSEMNVSTLELGDSALYLCASSPEGERETQYFGPGTRLLVL.

The CDR3 bases are TGTGCCAGCTCACTAAACTTCCAAGAGACCCAGTACTTC. It yields the protein CASSLNFQETQYF. This chain links TRBV18 with TRBJ2-5; D remains unclear. Germline V gene sequence: CDR1 KGHSH, CDR2 LQKENI. The CDR3 is made up of 13 amino acids. V lost 4 bases to trimming and J lost 1 base, with 7 bases between them.

The J gene is TRBJ1-6, the V gene TRBV12-3 or TRBV12-4, with D unresolved. The CDR3 totals 13 residues. V was pared by 5 bases and J by 8 bases, with 10 bases between. The CDR3 sequence: CASSATADSPLHF. CDR3 in DNA: TGTGCCAGCAGTGCCACAGCGGATTCACCCCTCCACTTT.

CDR3 residues: CATSDSLAGQFF. CDR3 coding DNA: TGTGCCACCAGTGACTCACTAGCGGGCCAGTTCTTC. The chain employs TRBV24-1 and TRBJ2-1; 9 nucleotides align to TRBD2. This CDR3 has 12 amino acids. J lost 13 bases, V lost 4 bases, and 4 bases had no gene match. CDR1 and CDR2 from the germline V gene are KGHDR and SFDVKD.

A note on this clone: This clone may be a read error of a much larger clone one base away. CDR3 DNA: TGTGCCAGCAGCTTTTGGGACAGGGACACTGAAGCTTTCTTT. It specifies CASSFWDRDTEAFF. The chain is built from TRBV7-9 and TRBJ1-1; 9 nucleotides match TRBD1. This CDR3 has 14 amino acids. CDR1 and CDR2 from the germline V gene are SEHNR and FQNEAQ (reference sequence). Unmatched junction bases numbered 2, after V lost 3 bases and J lost 3 bases.

This clone has a count of ten or more. V gene TRBV5-1 combines with J gene TRBJ1-1; D is uncertain. Trimming stripped 0 bases from V and 5 bases from J, with 14 bases between. The CDR3 has 15 amino acids. The germline V gene has CDR1 SGHRS and CDR2 YFSETQ. CDR3 DNA: TGCGCCAGCAGCTTGGTAGCGGACCTGGGGACTGAAGCTTTCTTT. Amino acid sequence: CASSLVADLGTEAFF.

The V and J genes are TRBV19 and TRBJ1-5; perhaps TRBD1 as D (6 bases). V lost 3 bases and J 4 bases, leaving 10 bases between the germline ends. Germline values: CDR1 LNHDA, CDR2 SQIVND (reference sequence). The CDR3 totals 14 residues. This chain's CDR3 is CASSMAGVNQPQHF. The CDR3 coding sequence is TGTGCCAGTAGTATGGCAGGGGTGAATCAGCCCCAGCATTTT.

V gene TRBV28 combines with J gene TRBJ1-2; D call uncertain. This CDR3 region has 15 residues. Germline loops: CDR1 MDHEN, CDR2 SYDVKM. V gave up 1 base and J gave up 0 bases, with 9 bases separating them. The CDR3: CASSLYPSTNYGYTF. In DNA form, the CDR3 reads TGTGCCAGCAGTTTATACCCTAGTACTAACTATGGCTACACCTTC.

The chain couples TRBV7-9 to TRBJ2-7; TRBD2 matches at 7 bases. CDR1 SEHNR and CDR2 FQNEAQ come from the germline V gene (reference sequence). The J segment lost 1 base and the V segment lost 1 base, leaving 4 bases of the junction unmatched. This CDR3 has 15 residues. DNA of the CDR3: TGTGCCAGCAGCTTAGTGGCGGGAGCGTCCTACGAGCAGTACTTC. Its translation is CASSLVAGASYEQYF. Full variable domain (missing parts from reference TRBV7-9 and TRBJ2-7): DTGVSQNPRHKITKRGQNVTFRCDPISEHNRLYWYRQTLGQGPEFLTYFQNEAQLEKSRLLSDRFSAERPKGSFSTLEIQRTEQGDSAMYLCASSLVAGASYEQYFGPGTRLTVT.

The V call is TRBV15, the J call TRBJ2-7; D unresolved. Looked up from germline, CDR1 is LNHNV and CDR2 is YYDKDF (reference sequence). Trimming removed 1 base from V and 5 bases from J, with 9 bases in between. This CDR3 contains 13 residues. The CDR3 protein is CATSRGTVDEQYF. CDR3 in DNA: TGTGCCACCAGCAGAGGAACAGTGGACGAGCAGTACTTC.

This chain uses TRBV19 with TRBJ1-5; the D gene is possibly TRBD1 (5 bases). The CDR3 has 15 residues. V was pared by 6 bases and J by 3 bases, with 15 bases between. The V gene's germline CDR1 is LNHDA and CDR2 SQIVND (reference sequence). The CDR3 sequence is CASRRGGRDNQPQHF. For the CDR3, the DNA is TGTGCCAGTAGGAGGGGCGGGAGGGACAATCAGCCCCAGCATTTT.

The rearrangement links TRBV5-1 to TRBJ2-4; 10 bases align to TRBD1. The germline V gene encodes CDR1 SGHRS and CDR2 YFSETQ. The CDR3 contains 14 residues. V shed 2 bases and J 10 bases; nucleotides not matched to a gene: 6. As DNA, the CDR3 is TGCGCCAGCAGCTTAGGGGGACAGGGGAGGATTCAGTACTTC. It encodes CASSLGGQGRIQYF.

The rearrangement uses TRBV20-1 and TRBJ1-2, with D perhaps TRBD1 (6 bases). The germline gives CDR1 DFQATT, CDR2 SNEGSKA (reference sequence). V was trimmed by 5 bases and J by 7 bases, leaving 11 bases between them. The CDR3 sequence is 11 residues long. The CDR3: CSAPQGSGYTF. The CDR3 nucleotides read TGCAGTGCTCCGCAGGGGTCTGGCTACACCTTC.

This sequence joins TRBV4-1 and TRBJ2-1; possible D gene TRBD2, 6 bases. Germline CDR1 and CDR2: MGHRA and YSYEKL. The CDR3 spans 15 residues. V dropped 3 bases and J dropped 6 bases, with 15 bases sitting between them. CDR3 sequence reads: CASSQGLPRVNEQFF. CDR3 DNA sequence: TGCGCCAGCAGCCAGGGACTTCCCCGGGTCAATGAGCAGTTCTTC.

This clone has only a few counts. The chain is built from TRBV29-1 and TRBJ2-5; TRBD1 is a possible D gene (6 bases). Per the germline V gene, CDR1 is SQVTM and CDR2 is ANQGSEA. Trimming removed 7 bases at V and 7 bases at J, with 25 bases between. CDR3 size: 15 residues. As DNA, the CDR3 is TGCAGCGCTTGGACAGCCCTCAGTCCTGTCAGGACCCAGTACTTC. Encoded protein: CSAWTALSPVRTQYF.

This rearrangement joins TRBV2 to TRBJ2-4; 12 bases agree with TRBD2. This CDR3 comprises 22 residues. Per germline, CDR1 SNHLY and CDR2 FYNNEI. The ends lost 6 bases at V and 2 bases at J; junction bases unmatched: 23. The CDR3 protein is CASREPNRVLAGGGLTKNIQYF. The CDR3 DNA follows: TGTGCCAGCAGGGAACCCAACAGGGTGCTAGCGGGAGGGGGCCTTACCAAAAACATTCAGTACTTC.

The rearrangement links TRBV5-1 to TRBJ2-1; the D gene is possibly TRBD1 (6 bases). The CDR3 covers 15 residues. Trimming pared 5 bases from V and 0 bases from J, leaving 12 bases between. The germline V gene has CDR1 SGHRS and CDR2 YFSETQ. CDR3 sequence: CASRPDRFSYNEQFF. As DNA, the CDR3 is TGCGCCAGCAGGCCTGACAGGTTCTCCTACAATGAGCAGTTCTTC.

CDR3 amino acids: CASSEDRVSYEQYF. As DNA, the CDR3 is TGTGCCAGCAGTGAGGACAGGGTCTCCTACGAGCAGTACTTC. The chain employs TRBV6-1 and TRBJ2-7; 8 bases match TRBD1. Germline V CDR1 and CDR2: MNHNS, SASEGT. The CDR3 length is 14 residues. The V segment lost 3 bases and the J segment 0 bases; nucleotides outside the gene matches: 1.

The V and J genes are TRBV30 and TRBJ2-4; 7 bases fit TRBD1. Germline CDR1 reads GTSNPN; CDR2 reads SVGIG (reference sequence). The trim removed 3 bases at V and 5 bases at J, leaving 7 bases unmatched. The CDR3 totals 14 residues. This CDR3 is CAWRRWDSQNIQYF. As DNA, the CDR3 is TGTGCCTGGAGGCGTTGGGACAGCCAAAACATTCAGTACTTC.

The V and J genes are TRBV10-2 and TRBJ1-1, with D hard to call. V was cut by 6 bases and J by 0 bases, with 14 bases left in between. The CDR3 is made up of 15 amino acids. The germline V gene has CDR1 WSHSY and CDR2 SAAADI. CDR3 DNA sequence: TGCGCCAGCAGAGTAAGACGAGGCATGAACACTGAAGCTTTCTTT. Translating gives CASRVRRGMNTEAFF.

This clone was counted a single time. The chain recombines TRBV27 with TRBJ1-3, with D unresolved. The V gene lost 6 bases and the J gene lost 2 bases, with 17 bases spanning the gap. The CDR3 runs to 16 residues. CDR1 is MNHEY, CDR2 SMNVEV, per germline (reference sequence). DNA for the CDR3: TGTGCCAGCAGCTTCGGGGTAGACCCTCCTGGAAACACCATATATTTT. Its protein product is CASSFGVDPPGNTIYF.

The chain has TRBV7-3 and TRBJ2-1, with 10 bases identical to TRBD2. The CDR3 is 20 amino acids. The trim removed 1 base at V and 6 bases at J, leaving 18 bases unmatched. Germline V CDR1 and CDR2: SGHTA, FQGTGA. CDR3 region: CASSLMSSGSLSGRVNEQFF. CDR3 sequence (DNA): TGTGCCAGCAGCTTAATGTCTAGCGGGAGTTTAAGTGGGAGGGTCAATGAGCAGTTCTTC.

This rearrangement joins TRBV5-6 to TRBJ2-7, with TRBD1 as a possible D gene (6 bases). In germline, CDR1 is SGHDT, CDR2 YYEEEE. V lost 0 bases to trimming and J lost 0 bases, with 7 bases between them. The CDR3 is 14 amino acids. CDR3 region: CASSLDRASYEQYF. DNA for the CDR3: TGTGCCAGCAGCTTGGACAGGGCCTCCTACGAGCAGTACTTC.

The chain employs TRBV28 and TRBJ2-7; TRBD1 matches 8 bases. V lost 6 bases to trimming and J lost 3 bases; unmatched junction nucleotides: 10. CDR1 and CDR2 from the germline V gene are MDHEN and SYDVKM. The CDR3 sequence is 15 residues long. CDR3 amino acids: CASSRLGTGYYEQYF. CDR3 bases: TGTGCCAGCAGCCGACTCGGGACAGGTTACTACGAGCAGTACTTC.